The following is a T cell receptor beta chain sequence with its context. CD45RO-negative CD8 cells positively selected for CCR7 made up the naive population, which excluded terminally differentiated effector memory CD45RA+ cells. This entry is derived from a study of shared clonotypes between healthy human individuals. Across the study: The people who gave samples were a couple of women and three men aged 18 to 49.

This CDR3 has 18 residues. CDR1 and CDR2 from the germline V gene are MGHRA and YSYEKL. V was pared by 2 bases and J by 3 bases, with 8 bases of the junction left unmatched. The repertoire was sequenced with immunoSEQ multiplex PCR; TCRdb's copy has only in-frame clones and lacks some. The sample carries about 2.1 million clones, roughly 93% recorded once. The chain joins TRBV4-1 to TRBJ2-1, with 12 bases identical to TRBD2. This TCR came from a man in his late teens or twenties in good health. Some clones in this sample may be carry-over from other donors' samples. The sample was naive CD8+ T cells from PBMCs. The chain's CDR3 is CASSQSQWTSGDYNEQFF. CDR3 DNA: TGCGCCAGCAGCCAATCCCAATGGACTAGCGGGGACTACAATGAGCAGTTCTTC.